This T cell receptor (beta chain) is drawn from a study of Tregs in tolerant kidney transplant recipients. The study, taken as a whole, reports: The small number of patients limits these findings pending further validation. This study did not directly address biological reproducibility. Activated donor B cell expansion appeared to reveal the most relevant donor-specific TCRbeta repertoire.

Thawed PBMCs were FACS-sorted into unstimulated CD4+CD25+CD127- regulatory T cells, CD4+CD25- non-regulatory cells, CD4 and CD8 cells. Regarding this clone: Its antigen is as yet unknown.

The protocol was immunoSEQ multiplex PCR, while the TCRdb copy is restricted to in-frame clones and leaves out a portion. Of 75,000 to 95,000 clones in the sample, approximately 90% were seen once. Germline V lookup: CDR1 LNHDA, CDR2 SQIVND (reference sequence). Deletions cut 3 bases from V and 4 bases from J, with 9 bases between. This CDR3 comprises 13 residues. The V and J genes are TRBV19 and TRBJ1-1, with D hard to call. The sequence was obtained from a human donor in good health. The sequencing input was CD8+ T cells from blood. CDR3 coding DNA: TGTGCCAGTAGTATGGGGAGGTTCACTGAAGCTTTCTTT. Amino acids: CASSMGRFTEAFF.